This T cell receptor (beta chain) was captured in a study of blood T cell repertoires in COVID-19 (dated by TCRdb to the early 2020s). Background on the whole study: Collaborator samples came from the United States, Italy and Spain and covered acute and convalescent phases of COVID-19. The material from the prospective study consisted of cDNA or gDNA derived from T cells, B-cell-depleted T cells, or PBMCs. Subjects who had been exposed to COVID-19, were actively infected with it, or had recovered from it provided the deeply sampled blood TCRbeta repertoires that made up the dataset. A freely available public database, intended as a resource for researchers studying the immune response to SARS-CoV-2, is where the repertoires were released. Samples came from the ongoing ImmuneRACE study (first 160 participants) plus 1,254 subjects from 6 global collaborators. Nearly every sample came with metadata listing a de-identified subject ID, COVID-19 status, age in years and sex. Where available, HLA class I and class II types were taken from metadata supplied by the sample provider and were not determined by assay-based typing. Findings and caveats that apply to the study as a whole: The amount of clinical and demographic metadata varied by source and participant and was provided uncurated.

Only a few counts were recorded for this clone. Its antigen is still unknown. No base quality values were provided; no much bigger clone lies one nucleotide off. Each collaborating institution followed its own protocols to collect whole blood in K2EDTA tubes. For TCRbeta analysis, collaborator samples were shipped as frozen whole blood, as isolated PBMCs, or as DNA extracted from either sample type. TCRbeta CDR3 regions were amplified from genomic DNA by means of the immunoSEQ Assay, a bias-controlled multiplex PCR. For the original study's pipeline: Within the assay, amplification of reference gene primers was used to estimate how many nucleated cells each sample contained. Sequence reads were collapsed and filtered to measure the absolute abundance of every unique TCRbeta CDR3 rearrangement. For each sample, productive Simpson clonality was calculated by taking the square root of Simpson's diversity index across productive rearrangements. Here the immuneACCESS table is served through TCRdb, limited to in-frame sequences with V and J called. Missing clones are a known gap in these copies; in checked studies unresolved V genes cover under half, and the rest lacks a known reason. The D gene and trimming were derived from the DNA, and the V and J assignments and clone size from that table. The sample table shows more than 95,000 clones, and about four fifths are seen once. The ten largest make up approximately 10% of the sample.

CDR1 and CDR2 are drawn from the germline V gene: SGHVS, FQNEAQ. V and J are truncated by 1 base and 11 bases respectively, leaving an intervening sequence of 17 bases. From cysteine to phenylalanine, the CDR3 is 14 amino acids long. Only the CDR3 DNA stays, 42 bases, in frame from base 1. The sample taken for sequencing was peripheral blood. The rearrangement joined TRBV7-8 to TRBJ1-2; a tentative D match to TRBD1 spans 6 bases. The TCR was taken from a woman between 65 and 79 years old with acute or convalescent COVID-19. The nucleotides are TGTGCCAGCAGCTTAGAGGGGGTCGGACGGTTTTACACCTTC. This codes for CASSLEGVGRFYTF.